This TCR beta chain was retrieved from a study of CD8 T cells in ankylosing spondylitis. Concerning this clonotype itself: The antigen is unknown.

Germline CDR1 and CDR2: SGHNT and YENEEA. V lost 5 bases and J lost 3; bases outside the gene matches: 5. The CDR3 covers 16 residues. For TCR beta, libraries came from quantitative 5'-RACE with molecular barcodes. TCRdb ran MiXCR on the 5' RACE reads and lists one entry per CDR3 protein. Of about 130,000 distinct CDR3 sequences detected, 7% to 10% appear once; the ten largest clones hold more than 3%. Findings and limits, study-wide: Earlier literature documents some of the motif variants in reactive arthritis synovial fluid and blood. Ankylosing spondylitis blood seemed to carry a telltale TCR beta motif made of eight highly homologous variants.

The receptor's source is a male donor with ankylosing spondylitis or in good health (not recorded which). The chain has TRBV11-3 and TRBJ2-3, with 13 positions matching TRBD2. The specimen sequenced was blood, either unsorted or a sorted T cell fraction (not recorded which). The CDR3 region has the DNA TGTGCCAGCAGCCGAGGACTAGCGGGAGTTACAGATACGCAGTATTTT. This translates into CASSRGLAGVTDTQYF.